Presented here are 19 T cell receptor beta chains from one specimen sequenced in a study of T cell repertoires in cytomegalovirus infection. TCRdb processed the reads anew with MiXCR; each CDR3 protein has one entry. Of around 140,000 distinct CDR3 sequences in the sample, 5.5% to 7% were seen once. Sequencing input: PBMCs. The receptor set was obtained from a human donor in good health (CMV status not recorded). Some clones in this sample may be carry-over from other donors' samples.

Ten or more counts support this clonotype. The CDR3 loop reads CASSLTQGVNEQFF. CDR3 sequence (DNA): TGTGCCAGCAGCTTAACACAGGGGGTCAATGAGCAGTTCTTC. The chain is built from TRBV7-3 and TRBJ2-1, with TRBD1 identical over 8 bases. Trimming cost V 0 bases and J 6 bases; bases outside gene matches: 1. The CDR3 totals 14 residues. CDR1 SGHTA and CDR2 FQGTGA come from the germline V gene.

Ten or more counts support this clonotype. The chain joins TRBV7-2 to TRBJ2-3; 8 nucleotides agree with TRBD2. There are 16 residues in the CDR3. Germline trimming cut 5 bases from V and 2 bases from J; bases unmatched to any gene: 9. Germline values: CDR1 SGHTA, CDR2 FQGNSA. CDR3 coding DNA: TGTGCCAGCAGCCTGGCCGGGACTAGTCCCACAGATACGCAGTATTTT. Protein: CASSLAGTSPTDTQYF.

This clonotype has ten or more counts. This chain connects TRBV25-1 to TRBJ1-5, with unresolved D. The CDR3 contains 14 residues. Deletions cut 4 bases from V and 3 bases from J, with 10 bases between. Germline V gene lookup returns CDR1 MGHDK and CDR2 SYGVNS. The CDR3 spells CASSGEGANQPQHF. CDR3 in DNA: TGTGCCAGCAGTGGGGAGGGTGCCAATCAGCCCCAGCATTTT. Full variable domain (remainder filled in from reference TRBV25-1 and TRBJ1-5): EADIYQTPRYLVIGTGKKITLECSQTMGHDKMYWYQQDPGMELHLIHYSYGVNSTEKGDLSSESTVSRIRTEHFPLTLESARPSHTSQYLCASSGEGANQPQHFGDGTRLSIL.

This sequence joins TRBV4-2 and TRBJ2-3; TRBD1 agrees at 7 bases. CDR1 and CDR2 (germline): LGHNA, YNFKEQ. V lost 1 base and J lost 3; bases outside the gene matches: 10. This CDR3 comprises 17 residues. The DNA of the CDR3 is TGTGCCAGCAGCCAAGGACAAGGGGGCGATGGAACAGATACGCAGTATTTT. Amino acid sequence: CASSQGQGGDGTDTQYF.

This clonotype was detected a few times. The CDR3: CSVAALAGGLSTQYF. As DNA, the CDR3 is TGCAGCGTCGCCGCCCTAGCGGGGGGGCTGAGTACGCAGTATTTT. V is TRBV29-1 and J is TRBJ2-3; 12 bases fit TRBD2. The ends lost 6 bases at V and 8 bases at J; junction bases unmatched: 12. Germline CDR1 is SQVTM and CDR2 is ANQGSEA. The CDR3 is 15 residues long.

This clonotype appeared many times. The V and J genes are TRBV20-1 and TRBJ2-7; D could derive from TRBD1 or TRBD2 (5 bases each). This CDR3 comprises 12 residues. Germline CDR1 and CDR2: DFQATT and SNEGSKA (reference sequence). V was shortened by 6 bases and J by 3 bases, with 12 bases between the two germline ends. The CDR3 sequence: CSAYGGGYEQYF. The CDR3 bases are TGCAGTGCATACGGTGGGGGCTACGAGCAGTACTTC.

For this clonotype: A much larger clone is a single base away; this may be a read error. This likely comes from a read error, as the CDR3 has no conserved phenylalanine or tryptophan at its end. The chain combines TRBV7-2 with TRBJ2-7; 7 positions match TRBD1. Germline CDR1 is SGHTA and CDR2 is FQGNSA. V was clipped by 4 bases and J by 4 bases; unmatched bases: 7. The CDR3 has 14 residues. The CDR3 DNA sequence: TGTGCCAGCAGCTCGAGCCTACAGGGGTACGAGCAGTACTTA. Translated, it gives CASSSSLQGYEQYL.

V is TRBV29-1 and J is TRBJ1-1, with no clear D. Germline loops: CDR1 SQVTM, CDR2 ANQGSEA. The CDR3 covers 13 residues. V was cut by 1 base and J by 4 bases, with 10 bases left in between. CDR3 coding DNA: TGCAGCGTTGAAGTTGCGTCGAGCACTGAAGCTTTCTTT. It is translated as CSVEVASSTEAFF.

This clonotype was counted only a few times. The rearrangement uses TRBV28 and TRBJ2-7; a possible D gene is TRBD1 (6 bases). The CDR3 covers 14 residues. Germline assignment: CDR1 MDHEN and CDR2 SYDVKM. Trimming shortened V by 5 bases and J by 6 bases, and 17 bases separated the two germline ends. Written as DNA, the CDR3 is TGTGCCAGCAGTCTTCCACAGGGTATAGGCGAGCAGTACTTC. Its translation is CASSLPQGIGEQYF.

This clonotype was seen at least ten times. The chain recombines TRBV7-2 with TRBJ1-1; possible D gene TRBD1, 6 bases. The CDR3 has 14 residues. Trimming removed 2 bases at V and 3 bases at J, with 10 bases between. CDR1 is SGHTA, CDR2 FQGNSA, per germline. CDR3 protein: CASSLSGGDTEAFF. CDR3 coding DNA: TGTGCCAGCAGCTTATCTGGGGGCGACACTGAAGCTTTCTTT.

This clonotype was seen repeatedly, ten times or more. V usage is TRBV11-2 and J usage is TRBJ2-2; 9 nucleotides line up with TRBD1. The CDR3 covers 19 residues. Germline V gene sequence: CDR1 SGHAT, CDR2 FQNNGV. V lost 0 bases to trimming and J lost 0 bases; unmatched junction nucleotides: 8. This chain's CDR3 is CASSLDRLDRGTNTGELFF. The CDR3 coding sequence is TGTGCCAGCAGCTTAGATCGGCTGGACAGGGGAACGAACACCGGGGAGCTGTTTTTT.

This clonotype was recorded a few times. V usage is TRBV28 and J usage is TRBJ1-6, with unresolved D. V was pared by 1 base and J by 6 bases, with 16 bases between. The germline V gene encodes CDR1 MDHEN and CDR2 SYDVKM. The CDR3 has 17 residues. CDR3 sequence (DNA): TGTGCCAGCAGTTTATCAACCTTAGGAGTACTTAATTCACCCCTCCACTTT. The encoded protein is CASSLSTLGVLNSPLHF.

This clonotype was counted ten times or more. The chain couples TRBV12-3 or TRBV12-4 to TRBJ2-2; possible D gene TRBD1, 5 bases. Trimming shortened V by 6 bases and J by 4 bases, and 12 bases separated the two germline ends. The CDR3 has 14 amino acids. The CDR3 coding sequence is TGTGCCAGCAGCGACAGAGCTGGCACCGGGGAGCTGTTTTTT. Translated, it gives CASSDRAGTGELFF.

This chain uses TRBV14 with TRBJ2-3; D is perhaps TRBD1 or TRBD2 (5 bases each). CDR1 and CDR2 from the germline V gene are SGHDN and FVKESK. The CDR3 sequence is 17 residues long. The V end lost 2 bases, the J end lost 3 bases, and 18 bases lay between the germline ends. The CDR3 protein is CASSQRGQARGTDTQYF. The CDR3 nucleotides are TGTGCCAGCAGCCAAAGGGGCCAGGCTAGAGGGACAGATACGCAGTATTTT.

This clonotype has at least ten counts. The chain uses TRBV7-2 and TRBJ2-3; D could derive from TRBD1 or TRBD2 (5 bases each). Germline values: CDR1 SGHTA, CDR2 FQGNSA. The V and J ends lost 5 bases and 3 bases respectively, with 15 bases between them. The CDR3 has 15 amino acids. The CDR3 nucleotides are TGTGCCAGCAGCCCCCCCGGGGACCCTACAGATACGCAGTATTTT. Protein sequence: CASSPPGDPTDTQYF.

This clonotype was counted at least ten times. V and J are TRBV2 and TRBJ1-2; D remains unclear. CDR1 and CDR2 from the germline V gene are SNHLY and FYNNEI. This CDR3 spans 13 amino acids. V was clipped by 6 bases and J by 3 bases, with 11 bases between them. CDR3 loop: CASSPSRDYGYTF. Here the CDR3 DNA reads TGTGCCAGCAGCCCCTCCCGTGACTATGGCTACACCTTC.

The chain carries TRBV15 and TRBJ1-5; D unclear. The ends were cut back, 2 bases at V and 3 bases at J, with 14 bases in the middle. The CDR3 totals 16 residues. In germline, CDR1 is LNHNV, CDR2 YYDKDF (reference sequence). Here the CDR3 reads CATSRNRPGINQPQHF. DNA for the CDR3: TGTGCCACCAGCAGAAATAGACCGGGCATCAATCAGCCCCAGCATTTT.

This clonotype was found a few times. The rearrangement uses TRBV14 and TRBJ1-6; weak D call: TRBD1 (6 bases). V was shortened by 4 bases and J by 7 bases, with 14 bases between the two germline ends. The CDR3 contains 15 residues. Germline V gene sequence: CDR1 SGHDN, CDR2 FVKESK. CDR3 sequence: CASSLPDRRNSPLHF. The CDR3 nucleotides read TGTGCCAGCAGCCTCCCGGACAGACGGAATTCACCCCTCCACTTT.

The V and J genes are TRBV6-2 or TRBV6-3 and TRBJ1-4, with D maybe TRBD1 (5 bases). The length of the CDR3 is 16 residues. Germline lookup yields CDR1 MNHEY and CDR2 SVGEGT. Trimming cost V 6 bases and J 8 bases, with 22 bases left between them. CDR3 residues: CASSTTLKGLFEKLFF. CDR3 DNA sequence: TGTGCCAGCAGCACGACCCTTAAGGGACTGTTCGAAAAACTGTTTTTT.